These 12 T cell receptor beta chains were sequenced from one sample in a study of cytomegalovirus exposure and HLA in healthy donors. This PCR relied on a set of 60 Vbeta primers and 13 Jbeta primers. Method: immunoSEQ multiplex PCR; TCRdb's copy keeps in-frame clones and lacks some. The sample holds about 160,000 clones, approximately 86% seen once. The sample was PBMCs. The receptor source for this set is a woman in her late teens or twenties in good health and CMV-seronegative.

This sequence joins TRBV19 and TRBJ2-1; TRBD2 matches 11 bases. The CDR3 totals 16 residues. The ends lost 0 bases at V and 6 bases at J; junction bases unmatched: 4. CDR1 is LNHDA, CDR2 SQIVND, per germline (reference sequence). CDR3 residues: CASSIDSGTSGNEQFF. The CDR3 bases are TGTGCCAGTAGTATAGATTCCGGGACTAGCGGCAATGAGCAGTTCTTC.

The chain uses TRBV27 and TRBJ2-2; the D gene is possibly TRBD1 (6 bases). The germline CDR1 and CDR2 sequences are MNHEY and SMNVEV (reference sequence). V was trimmed by 2 bases and J by 5 bases, leaving 12 bases between them. The CDR3 runs to 15 residues. CDR3: CASSLESGATGELFF. The DNA of the CDR3 is TGTGCCAGCAGTTTAGAGTCAGGGGCGACCGGGGAGCTGTTTTTT.

The chain recombines TRBV28 with TRBJ2-3; 9 nucleotides match TRBD2. V shed 7 bases and J 5 bases; nucleotides not matched to a gene: 4. The length of the CDR3 is 13 residues. CDR1 is MDHEN, CDR2 SYDVKM, per germline. CDR3 DNA sequence: TGTGCCAGCACAGCGGGAGGCGGAGATACGCAGTATTTT. Its protein product is CASTAGGGDTQYF.

This chain links TRBV7-6 with TRBJ2-7, with 7 positions matching TRBD2. With 4 bases clipped from V and 3 bases from J, the junction kept 9 bases outside the gene matches. The germline V gene has CDR1 SGHVS and CDR2 FNYEAQ. The CDR3 is made up of 15 amino acids. The CDR3 sequence: CASSWGGADDYEQYF. The CDR3 DNA follows: TGTGCCAGCAGCTGGGGGGGAGCGGACGACTACGAGCAGTACTTC.

CDR3 protein: CASSHAGAEAFF. The DNA for the CDR3 is TGTGCCAGCAGTCACGCAGGGGCCGAAGCTTTCTTT. The V and J genes are TRBV6-5 and TRBJ1-1; TRBD1 might be the D (6 bases). The V and J ends lost 5 bases and 8 bases respectively, with 12 bases between them. The CDR3 covers 12 residues. Per the germline V gene, CDR1 is MNHEY and CDR2 is SVGAGI.

In nucleotides, the CDR3 is TGTGCCAGCTCTTTCGTACAGGAGAACACTGAAGCTTTCTTT. Its protein is CASSFVQENTEAFF. The chain recombines TRBV28 with TRBJ1-1; D possibly corresponds to TRBD1 (5 bases). Germline values: CDR1 MDHEN, CDR2 SYDVKM. V shed 8 bases and J shed 1 base, with 14 bases lying between them. The CDR3 loop spans 14 amino acids.

The CDR3 DNA reads as TGTGCCAGCAGTCAGAGCGGGGGGCCTTACAATGAGCAGTTCTTC. This translates into CASSQSGGPYNEQFF. This chain links TRBV7-2 with TRBJ2-1; 9 bases agree with TRBD2. Germline trimming cut 6 bases from V and 4 bases from J; bases unmatched to any gene: 7. This CDR3 has 15 amino acids. Per the germline V gene, CDR1 is SGHTA and CDR2 is FQGNSA. The full variable domain, completed using reference TRBV7-2 and TRBJ2-1, is GAGVSQSPSNKVTEKGKDVELRCDPISGHTALYWYRQSLGQGLEFLIYFQGNSAPDKSGLPSDRFSAERTGGSVSTLTIQRTQQEDSAVYLCASSQSGGPYNEQFFGPGTRLTVL.

V usage is TRBV11-3 and J usage is TRBJ2-1, with D tentatively TRBD2 (5 bases). Germline-derived CDR1 and CDR2 are SGHNT and YENEEA. V dropped 5 bases and J dropped 9 bases, with 14 bases sitting between them. The CDR3 runs 13 residues. CDR3 in amino acids: CASSQTRRAEQFF. Written as DNA, the CDR3 is TGTGCCAGCAGCCAGACCCGGCGGGCTGAGCAGTTCTTC.

The gene calls are TRBV5-4 and TRBJ2-7; TRBD1 aligns across 8 bases. The length of the CDR3 is 15 residues. With 1 base clipped from V and 2 bases from J, the junction kept 5 bases outside the gene matches. Germline loops: CDR1 SGHNT, CDR2 YYREEE (reference sequence). Here the CDR3 DNA reads TGTGCCAGCAGCTTGCTGGCAGGGGGCGCCTACGAGCAGTACTTC. It specifies CASSLLAGGAYEQYF.

The chain uses TRBV28 and TRBJ1-2, with D perhaps TRBD1 (6 bases). V was trimmed by 4 bases and J by 7 bases, leaving 19 bases between them. The germline V gene encodes CDR1 MDHEN and CDR2 SYDVKM. The length of the CDR3 is 15 residues. DNA for the CDR3: TGTGCCAGCAGTTCCCAGGGCGGGGGCGCGGGTGGCTACACCTTC. This gives the protein CASSSQGGGAGGYTF.

This sequence joins TRBV6-5 and TRBJ1-1, with D possibly matching TRBD1 (5 bases). This CDR3 is 14 amino acids long. V was cut by 5 bases and J by 10 bases, with 20 bases left in between. Germline assignment: CDR1 MNHEY and CDR2 SVGAGI. CDR3 region: CASSPGGEGLPAFF. The CDR3 DNA follows: TGTGCCAGCAGTCCCGGGGGTGAGGGGCTCCCAGCTTTCTTT.

The chain joins TRBV7-9 to TRBJ2-7; no firm D call. The germline CDR1 and CDR2 sequences are SEHNR and FQNEAQ (reference sequence). This CDR3 contains 13 residues. Trimming shortened V by 1 base and J by 6 bases, and 10 bases separated the two germline ends. Here the CDR3 reads CASSLDSGAEQYF. CDR3 coding DNA: TGTGCCAGCAGCTTAGATTCCGGTGCCGAGCAGTACTTC. Variable domain in full (rest from reference TRBV7-9 and TRBJ2-7): DTGVSQNPRHKITKRGQNVTFRCDPISEHNRLYWYRQTLGQGPEFLTYFQNEAQLEKSRLLSDRFSAERPKGSFSTLEIQRTEQGDSAMYLCASSLDSGAEQYFGPGTRLTVT.